The 22 T cell receptor beta chains reported below all come from one sample, sequenced in a study of T cells after posttransplantation cyclophosphamide. Assay: immunoSEQ multiplex PCR; the TCRdb copy retains only in-frame clones and omits some. The sample has more than 3,500 clones; around 68% are singletons. Source material: memory CD8+ T cells sorted from blood. The source is a young man in good health and a related stem cell transplant donor.

This chain joins TRBV7-2 and TRBJ1-1; tentative D call: TRBD1 (5 bases). The V and J ends lost 1 base and 0 bases respectively, with 12 bases between them. This CDR3 comprises 16 residues. CDR1 SGHTA and CDR2 FQGNSA come from the germline V gene. CDR3 residues: CASSLGEGPMNTEAFF. CDR3 DNA sequence: TGTGCCAGCAGCTTAGGGGAGGGACCCATGAACACTGAAGCTTTCTTT. Together with reference TRBV7-2 and TRBJ1-1, the CDR3 gives the full variable domain: GAGVSQSPSNKVTEKGKDVELRCDPISGHTALYWYRQSLGQGLEFLIYFQGNSAPDKSGLPSDRFSAERTGGSVSTLTIQRTQQEDSAVYLCASSLGEGPMNTEAFFGQGTRLTVV.

The chain uses TRBV2 and TRBJ2-5; 10 bases fit TRBD2. The junction had 9 bases not matched to a gene; V was cut back by 6 bases and J by 5 bases. The CDR3 sequence is 15 residues long. The V gene's germline CDR1 is SNHLY and CDR2 FYNNEI. CDR3 region: CASRGAGGPEETQYF. CDR3 nucleotides: TGTGCCAGCAGGGGAGCGGGGGGGCCGGAGGAGACCCAGTACTTC.

With respect to this clone: Germline is not matched at one junction end, which may reflect a read error. The chain links TRBV9 to TRBJ2-7; 9 positions agree with TRBD1. This CDR3 is built from 15 residues. Germline CDR1 reads SGDLS; CDR2 reads YYNGEE. The CDR3 DNA is TGTGCCAGCTGTATCGGACAGGGGACGGCCTACGAGCAGTGCTTC. As protein: CASCIGQGTAYEQCF.

This clone showed up just a few times. V is TRBV5-6 and J is TRBJ2-1; D ambiguous. The CDR3 totals 15 residues. V was trimmed by 3 bases and J by 0 bases, leaving 10 bases between them. Germline V gives CDR1 SGHDT, CDR2 YYEEEE. This CDR3 reads CASSSSESSYNEQFF. CDR3 sequence (DNA): TGTGCCAGCAGCTCCTCCGAGAGCTCCTACAATGAGCAGTTCTTC.

V and J are TRBV11-2 and TRBJ2-2, with 9 bases that match TRBD1. After removal of 4 bases from V and 0 bases from J, the junction contained 3 bases not matched to a gene. The CDR3 has 16 residues. Germline V gene lookup returns CDR1 SGHAT and CDR2 FQNNGV. This CDR3 reads CASSYRGPPNTGELFF. CDR3 coding DNA: TGTGCCAGCAGCTACAGGGGGCCCCCGAACACCGGGGAGCTGTTTTTT.

The genes are TRBV4-3 and TRBJ1-2, with D uncertain. V lost 4 bases and J lost 8, with 23 bases in between. This CDR3 is 16 amino acids long. Germline V gene sequence: CDR1 LGHNA, CDR2 YSLEER. Here the CDR3 reads CASSPSSQWVAGGYTF. In DNA, the CDR3 is TGCGCCAGCAGCCCTTCCTCCCAGTGGGTCGCGGGAGGCTACACCTTC.

The gene calls are TRBV9 and TRBJ2-7; TRBD1 might be the D (5 bases). Trimming removed 4 bases from V and 2 bases from J, with 13 bases in between. Germline V gene data show CDR1 as SGDLS and CDR2 as YYNGEE. This CDR3 region has 14 residues. As DNA, the CDR3 is TGTGCCAGCAGCACAGACAGAGATACCTACGAGCAGTACTTC. It codes for CASSTDRDTYEQYF.

This clone was detected a few times. The chain carries TRBV5-4 and TRBJ2-4; D is perhaps TRBD1 (6 bases). The V gene's germline CDR1 is SGHNT and CDR2 YYREEE (reference sequence). The CDR3 has 14 amino acids. V was shortened by 6 bases and J by 3 bases, with 13 bases between the two germline ends. The DNA of the CDR3 is TGTGCCAGCACCCGACAGGACATCAAAAACATTCAGTACTTC. It translates to CASTRQDIKNIQYF.

CDR3 DNA sequence: TGTGCCAGCAGTGATGGTACAGGGGTAGATAATTCACCCCTCCACTTT. Protein product: CASSDGTGVDNSPLHF. The chain links TRBV2 to TRBJ1-6; the match to TRBD1 covers 7 bases. The ends lost 3 bases at V and 5 bases at J; junction bases unmatched: 7. Germline V CDR1 and CDR2: SNHLY, FYNNEI. The CDR3 is 16 amino acids.

The rearrangement links TRBV4-2 to TRBJ1-2; D unresolved. The CDR3 is 16 amino acids. V was shortened by 0 bases and J by 0 bases, with 11 bases between the two germline ends. From germline, CDR1 is LGHNA and CDR2 YNFKEQ. DNA for the CDR3: TGTGCCAGCAGCCAAGAAGATAGCAGTCCTAACTATGGCTACACCTTC. Protein sequence: CASSQEDSSPNYGYTF.

V usage is TRBV7-2 and J usage is TRBJ2-5; TRBD2 matches 14 bases. Germline CDR1 reads SGHTA; CDR2 reads FQGNSA. V shed 5 bases and J 2 bases; nucleotides not matched to a gene: 10. The CDR3 has 18 amino acids. The CDR3 reads CASSPGTSGGTTQETQYF. CDR3 DNA: TGTGCCAGCAGCCCGGGGACTAGCGGGGGAACCACTCAAGAGACCCAGTACTTC.

This clone was seen just once. The rearrangement uses TRBV23-1 and TRBJ2-2; 7 nucleotides align to TRBD1. TRBV23-1 is an open reading frame whose function is uncertain. CDR3 size: 19 residues. Trimming removed 2 bases from V and 1 base from J; junction bases left unmatched: 13. CDR3 in amino acids: CASSQAPPRGQRNTGELFF. Here the CDR3 DNA reads TGCGCCAGCAGTCAAGCCCCCCCGAGGGGACAGAGGAACACCGGGGAGCTGTTTTTT.

This sequence joins TRBV10-3 and TRBJ2-3, with TRBD1 matching 7 bases. V gave up 10 bases and J gave up 0 bases; unmatched junction bases: 7. The CDR3 extends over 14 amino acids. Germline CDR1 ENHRY, CDR2 SYGVKD. CDR3 region: CATQPGGSTDTQYF. CDR3 DNA sequence: TGTGCCACACAGCCAGGGGGTAGCACAGATACGCAGTATTTT.

CDR3 nucleotide sequence: TGTGCCATCCTCGGACAGGGAAACACCGGGGAGCTGTTTTTT. Translated: CAILGQGNTGELFF. This chain links TRBV10-3 with TRBJ2-2; TRBD1 matches 8 bases. Losses at the gene ends were 8 bases for V and 2 bases for J; bases not matched to a gene: 4. Per the germline V gene, CDR1 is ENHRY and CDR2 is SYGVKD. The CDR3 runs to 14 residues.

This clone showed up just a few times. The germline gene is not matched at one end of the junction; a read error may be the cause. Other DNA sequences within the sample encode an identical CDR3. The chain has TRBV4-1 and TRBJ2-1; D perhaps matches TRBD2 (6 bases). Germline V gene data show CDR1 as MGHRA and CDR2 as YSYEKL. This CDR3 has 15 amino acids. In nucleotides, the CDR3 is TGTGCCAGCAGCCAGTGGGGCGGGGACGACAATGAGCAGTTCTTC. This sequence encodes CASSQWGGDDNEQFF.

This chain connects TRBV7-2 to TRBJ1-1; 11 bases fit TRBD1. J lost 1 base, V lost 5 bases, and 6 bases had no gene match. The CDR3 has 16 amino acids. Germline V gives CDR1 SGHTA, CDR2 FQGNSA. CDR3 coding DNA: TGTGCCAGCAGCCTCCGGACAGGGGGCAAGAACACTGAAGCTTTCTTT. This translates into CASSLRTGGKNTEAFF.

The chain uses TRBV27 and TRBJ1-1, with TRBD1 identical over 10 bases. V lost 3 bases to trimming and J lost 7 bases; unmatched junction nucleotides: 8. The CDR3 covers 15 residues. Germline loops: CDR1 MNHEY, CDR2 SMNVEV (reference sequence). The CDR3 DNA sequence: TGTGCCAGCAGTTTTTCCGGGACAGGGGTCCTTGAAGCTTTCTTT. Protein sequence: CASSFSGTGVLEAFF.

This chain uses TRBV7-9 with TRBJ2-5, with D possibly being TRBD2 (5 bases). CDR3 length: 16 residues. V was pared by 2 bases and J by 0 bases, with 13 bases between. Germline V gene lookup returns CDR1 SEHNR and CDR2 FQNEAQ (reference sequence). CDR3 DNA sequence: TGTGCCAGCAGCTTAAACGGGGTGGGGTACCAAGAGACCCAGTACTTC. This codes for CASSLNGVGYQETQYF. Filled out from reference TRBV7-9 and TRBJ2-5, the complete variable domain reads DTGVSQNPRHKITKRGQNVTFRCDPISEHNRLYWYRQTLGQGPEFLTYFQNEAQLEKSRLLSDRFSAERPKGSFSTLEIQRTEQGDSAMYLCASSLNGVGYQETQYFGPGTRLLVL.

This clone was seen only a few times. The same CDR3 also results from other DNA sequences found in this sample. The rearrangement joins TRBV9 to TRBJ2-7; D might be TRBD1 (5 bases). The CDR3 has 15 amino acids. V was pared by 4 bases and J by 2 bases, with 16 bases between. The germline V gene has CDR1 SGDLS and CDR2 YYNGEE. Written as DNA, the CDR3 is TGTGCCAGCAGCATCAAACAGGAGACGGCCTACGAGCAGTACTTC. Protein product: CASSIKQETAYEQYF. Looking up the rest from reference TRBV9 and TRBJ2-7 gives the full variable domain: DSGVTQTPKHLITATGQRVTLRCSPRSGDLSVYWYQQSLDQGLQFLIQYYNGEERAKGNILERFSAQQFPDLHSELNLSSLELGDSALYFCASSIKQETAYEQYFGPGTRLTVT.

The chain uses TRBV7-7 and TRBJ2-1; 10 nucleotides agree with TRBD2. This CDR3 comprises 13 residues. With V trimmed by 5 bases and J by 6 bases, 1 base remained unmatched. Germline V lookup: CDR1 SSHAT, CDR2 FNYEAQ (reference sequence). CDR3 coding DNA: TGTGCCAGCAGCCGGACTAGCGGCAATGAGCAGTTCTTC. This sequence encodes CASSRTSGNEQFF.

The chain employs TRBV7-2 and TRBJ2-3; D is possibly TRBD2 (6 bases). Germline assignment: CDR1 SGHTA and CDR2 FQGNSA. The germline V and J ends were trimmed by 1 base and 0 bases, with 14 bases remaining between them. CDR3 length: 17 amino acids. DNA for the CDR3: TGTGCCAGCAGCTTAGTGGGGCGGGGCACTAGCACAGATACGCAGTATTTT. It is translated as CASSLVGRGTSTDTQYF.

This clone is medium-sized within its sample. The sample has other DNA sequences that encode this CDR3 too. CDR3 amino acids: CASGLVHPGGSNQPQHF. The CDR3 coding sequence is TGTGCTAGTGGTTTGGTACACCCAGGGGGTAGCAATCAGCCCCAGCATTTT. This chain joins TRBV12-5 and TRBJ1-5; 7 bases line up with TRBD1. This CDR3 has 17 amino acids. The V gene's germline CDR1 is LGHNT and CDR2 FRNRAP. With V trimmed by 0 bases and J by 0 bases, 5 bases remained unmatched.